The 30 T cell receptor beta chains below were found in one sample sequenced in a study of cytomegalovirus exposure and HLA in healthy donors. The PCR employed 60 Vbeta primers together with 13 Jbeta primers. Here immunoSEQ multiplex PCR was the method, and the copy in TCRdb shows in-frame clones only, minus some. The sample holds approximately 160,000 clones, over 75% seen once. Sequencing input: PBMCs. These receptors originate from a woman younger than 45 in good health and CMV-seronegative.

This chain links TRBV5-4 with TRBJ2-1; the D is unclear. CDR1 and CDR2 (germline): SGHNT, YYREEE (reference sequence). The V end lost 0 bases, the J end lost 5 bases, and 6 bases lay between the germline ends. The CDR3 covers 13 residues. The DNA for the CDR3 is TGTGCCAGCAGCTTGGCGGTTAACAATGAGCAGTTCTTC. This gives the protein CASSLAVNNEQFF.

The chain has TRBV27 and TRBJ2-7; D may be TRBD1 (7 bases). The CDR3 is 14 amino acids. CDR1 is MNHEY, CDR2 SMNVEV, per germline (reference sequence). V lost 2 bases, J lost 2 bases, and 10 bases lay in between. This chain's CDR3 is CASSLGGGTYEQYF. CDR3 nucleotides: TGTGCCAGCAGTTTAGGAGGGGGCACCTACGAGCAGTACTTC.

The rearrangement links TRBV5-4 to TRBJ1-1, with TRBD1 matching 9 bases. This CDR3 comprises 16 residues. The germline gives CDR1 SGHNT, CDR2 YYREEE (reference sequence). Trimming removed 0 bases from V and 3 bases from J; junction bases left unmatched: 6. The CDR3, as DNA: TGTGCCAGCAGCTTGGAACAACAGGGGGCACACACTGAAGCTTTCTTT. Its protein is CASSLEQQGAHTEAFF.

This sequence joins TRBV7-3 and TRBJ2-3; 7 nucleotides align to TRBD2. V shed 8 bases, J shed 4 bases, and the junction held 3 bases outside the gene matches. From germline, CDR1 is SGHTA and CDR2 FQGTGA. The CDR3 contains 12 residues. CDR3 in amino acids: CASSAGADTQYF. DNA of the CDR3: TGTGCCAGCTCCGCGGGAGCAGATACGCAGTATTTT.

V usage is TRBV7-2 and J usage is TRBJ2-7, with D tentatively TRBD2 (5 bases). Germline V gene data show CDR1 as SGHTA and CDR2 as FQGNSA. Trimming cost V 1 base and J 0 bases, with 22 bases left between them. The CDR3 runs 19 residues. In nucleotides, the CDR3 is TGTGCCAGCAGCTTAGACGAGCGGAAGACCCCCTTATTCTCCTACGAGCAGTACTTC. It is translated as CASSLDERKTPLFSYEQYF.

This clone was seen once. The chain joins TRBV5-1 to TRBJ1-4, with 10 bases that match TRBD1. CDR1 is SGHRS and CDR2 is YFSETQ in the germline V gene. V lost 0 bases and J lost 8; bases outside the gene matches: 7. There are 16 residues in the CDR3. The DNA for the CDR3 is TGCGCCAGCAGCTTGGGATCGGGACAGGGGTTAGAAAAACTGTTTTTT. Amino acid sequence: CASSLGSGQGLEKLFF.

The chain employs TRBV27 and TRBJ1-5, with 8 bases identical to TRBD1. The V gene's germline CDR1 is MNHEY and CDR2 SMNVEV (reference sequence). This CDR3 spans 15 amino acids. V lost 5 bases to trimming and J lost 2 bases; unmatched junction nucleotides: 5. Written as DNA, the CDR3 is TGTGCCAGCAGTCCTATGGACAGGGGCAATCAGCCCCAGCATTTT. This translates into CASSPMDRGNQPQHF.

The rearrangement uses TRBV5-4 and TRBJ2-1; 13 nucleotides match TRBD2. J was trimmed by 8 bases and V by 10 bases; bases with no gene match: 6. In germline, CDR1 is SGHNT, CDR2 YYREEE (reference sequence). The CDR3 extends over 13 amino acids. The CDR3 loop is CASGTSGKDEQFF. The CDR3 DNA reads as TGTGCCTCTGGGACTAGCGGGAAGGATGAGCAGTTCTTC.

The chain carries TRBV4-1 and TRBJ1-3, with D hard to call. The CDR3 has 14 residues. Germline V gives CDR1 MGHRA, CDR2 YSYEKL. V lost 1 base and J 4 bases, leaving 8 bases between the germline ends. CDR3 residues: CASSQVQLGNTIYF. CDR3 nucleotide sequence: TGCGCCAGCAGCCAAGTCCAGTTAGGAAACACCATATATTTT.

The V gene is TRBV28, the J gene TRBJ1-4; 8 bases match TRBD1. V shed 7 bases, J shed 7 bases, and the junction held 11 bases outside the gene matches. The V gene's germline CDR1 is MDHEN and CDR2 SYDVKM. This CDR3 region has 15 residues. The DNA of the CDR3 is TGTGCCAGCATTCCGAACAGGGGGATTGCTGAAAAACTGTTTTTT. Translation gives CASIPNRGIAEKLFF.

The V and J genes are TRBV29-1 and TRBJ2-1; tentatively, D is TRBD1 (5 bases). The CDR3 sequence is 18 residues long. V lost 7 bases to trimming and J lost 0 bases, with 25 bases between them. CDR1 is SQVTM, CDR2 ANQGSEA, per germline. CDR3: CSARHEAGLLSSYNEQFF. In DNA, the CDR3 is TGCAGCGCGAGACACGAAGCAGGGTTGTTGAGCTCCTACAATGAGCAGTTCTTC.

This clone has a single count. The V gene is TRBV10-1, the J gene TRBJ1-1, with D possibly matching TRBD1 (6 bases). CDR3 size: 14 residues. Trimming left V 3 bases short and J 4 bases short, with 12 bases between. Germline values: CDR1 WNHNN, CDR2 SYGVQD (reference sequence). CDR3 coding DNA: TGCGCCAGCAGTGAAGGGGGGGAGAGCACTGAAGCTTTCTTT. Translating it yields CASSEGGESTEAFF.

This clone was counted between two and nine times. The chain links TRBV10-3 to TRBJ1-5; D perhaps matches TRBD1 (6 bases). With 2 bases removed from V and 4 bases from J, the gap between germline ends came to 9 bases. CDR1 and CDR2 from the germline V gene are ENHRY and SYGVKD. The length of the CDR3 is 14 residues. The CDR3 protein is CAISETGINQPQHF. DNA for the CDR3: TGTGCCATCAGTGAGACAGGGATTAATCAGCCCCAGCATTTT.

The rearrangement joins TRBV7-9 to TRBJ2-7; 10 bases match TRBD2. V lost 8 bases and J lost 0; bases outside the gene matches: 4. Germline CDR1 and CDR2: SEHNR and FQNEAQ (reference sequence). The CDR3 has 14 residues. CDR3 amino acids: CASCLAGASYEQYF. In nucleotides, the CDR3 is TGTGCCAGCTGCCTAGCGGGGGCCTCCTACGAGCAGTACTTC.

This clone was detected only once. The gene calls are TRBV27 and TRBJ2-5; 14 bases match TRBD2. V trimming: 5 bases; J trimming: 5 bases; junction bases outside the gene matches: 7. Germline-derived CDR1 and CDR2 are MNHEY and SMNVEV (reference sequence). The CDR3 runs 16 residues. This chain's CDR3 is CASSRGTSGSGETQYF. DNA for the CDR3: TGTGCCAGCAGTCGCGGGACTAGCGGGAGCGGGGAGACCCAGTACTTC.

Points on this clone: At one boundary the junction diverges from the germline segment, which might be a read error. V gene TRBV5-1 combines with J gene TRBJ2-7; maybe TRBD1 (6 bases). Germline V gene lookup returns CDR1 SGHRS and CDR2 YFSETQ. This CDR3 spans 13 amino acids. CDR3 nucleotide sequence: TGCGCCAGCAGCACCGGACAGTCCTACAAGCAGTACTTC. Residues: CASSTGQSYKQYF.

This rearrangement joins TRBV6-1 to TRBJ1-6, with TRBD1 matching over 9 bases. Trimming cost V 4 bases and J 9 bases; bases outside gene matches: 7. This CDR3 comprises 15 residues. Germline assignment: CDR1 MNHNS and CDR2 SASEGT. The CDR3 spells CASSADRGFSSPLHF. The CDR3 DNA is TGTGCCAGCAGTGCTGACAGGGGGTTCAGTTCACCCCTCCACTTT.

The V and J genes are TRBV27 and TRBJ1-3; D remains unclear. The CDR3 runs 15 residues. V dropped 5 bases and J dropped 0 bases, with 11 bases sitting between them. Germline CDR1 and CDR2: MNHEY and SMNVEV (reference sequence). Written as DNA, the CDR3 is TGTGCCAGCAGTCCCAATGCGTACTCTGGAAACACCATATATTTT. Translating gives CASSPNAYSGNTIYF.

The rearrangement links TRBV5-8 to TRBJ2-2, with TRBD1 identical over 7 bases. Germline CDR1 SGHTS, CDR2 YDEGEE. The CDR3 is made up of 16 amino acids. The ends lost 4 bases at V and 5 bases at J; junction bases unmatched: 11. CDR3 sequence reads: CASSRPRRGLTGELFF. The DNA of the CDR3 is TGTGCCAGCAGCCGGCCCCGCAGGGGGTTAACCGGGGAGCTGTTTTTT.

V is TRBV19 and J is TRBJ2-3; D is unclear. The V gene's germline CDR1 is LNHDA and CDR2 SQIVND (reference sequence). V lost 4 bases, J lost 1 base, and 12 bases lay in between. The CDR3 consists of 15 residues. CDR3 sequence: CASSKPPVGTDTQYF. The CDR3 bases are TGTGCCAGTAGTAAGCCCCCGGTCGGCACAGATACGCAGTATTTT.

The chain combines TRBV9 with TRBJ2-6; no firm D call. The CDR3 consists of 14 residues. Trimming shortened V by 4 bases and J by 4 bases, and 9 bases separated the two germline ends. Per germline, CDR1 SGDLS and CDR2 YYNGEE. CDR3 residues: CASSFSTGANVLTF. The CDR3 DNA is TGTGCCAGCAGCTTCTCGACAGGGGCCAACGTCCTGACTTTC.

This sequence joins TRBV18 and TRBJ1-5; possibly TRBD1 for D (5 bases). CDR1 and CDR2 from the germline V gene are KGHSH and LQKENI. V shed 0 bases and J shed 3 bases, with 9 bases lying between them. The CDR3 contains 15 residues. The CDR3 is CASSPPGGNNQPQHF. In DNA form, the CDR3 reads TGTGCCAGCTCACCACCGGGGGGAAACAATCAGCCCCAGCATTTT.

The CDR3 loop reads CASSPAGVTGRTDTQYF. CDR3 sequence (DNA): TGTGCCAGCAGCCCGGCCGGTGTGACAGGGAGGACAGATACGCAGTATTTT. This chain joins TRBV7-3 and TRBJ2-3; tentative D call: TRBD1 (7 bases). This CDR3 is built from 17 residues. Germline loops: CDR1 SGHTA, CDR2 FQGTGA. V gave up 5 bases and J gave up 3 bases, with 21 bases separating them.

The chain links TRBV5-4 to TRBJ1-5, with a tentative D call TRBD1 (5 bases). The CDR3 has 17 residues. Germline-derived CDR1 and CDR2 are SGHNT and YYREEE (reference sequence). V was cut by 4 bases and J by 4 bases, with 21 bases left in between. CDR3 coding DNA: TGTGCCAGCAGCATTGGGGGGATCACCTCCCTAAATCAGCCCCAGCATTTT. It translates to CASSIGGITSLNQPQHF. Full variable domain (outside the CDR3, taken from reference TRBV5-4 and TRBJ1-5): ETGVTQSPTHLIKTRGQQVTLRCSSQSGHNTVSWYQQALGQGPQFIFQYYREEENGRGNFPPRFSGLQFPNYSSELNVNALELDDSALYLCASSIGGITSLNQPQHFGDGTRLSIL.

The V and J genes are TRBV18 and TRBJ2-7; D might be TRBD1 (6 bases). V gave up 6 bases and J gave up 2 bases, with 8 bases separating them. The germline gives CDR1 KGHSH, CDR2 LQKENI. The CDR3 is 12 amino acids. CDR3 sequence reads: CASSQGTYEQYF. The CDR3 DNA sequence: TGTGCCAGCTCCCAGGGGACCTACGAGCAGTACTTC.

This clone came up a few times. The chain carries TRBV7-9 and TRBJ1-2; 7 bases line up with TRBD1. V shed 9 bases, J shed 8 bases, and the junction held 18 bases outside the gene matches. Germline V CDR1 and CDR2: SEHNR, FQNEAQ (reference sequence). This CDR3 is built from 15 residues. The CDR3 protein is CASQSYGGQAEGYTF. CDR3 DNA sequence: TGTGCCAGTCAATCCTACGGCGGACAGGCGGAAGGCTACACCTTC.

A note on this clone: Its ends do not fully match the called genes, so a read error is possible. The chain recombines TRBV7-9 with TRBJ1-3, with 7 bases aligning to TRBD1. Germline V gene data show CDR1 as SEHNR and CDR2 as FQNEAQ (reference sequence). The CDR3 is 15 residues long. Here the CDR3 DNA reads TGTTCCAGCAGCTTTTTCGGGACAGTTGGAAACACCATATATTTT. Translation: CSSSFFGTVGNTIYF.

DNA for the CDR3: TGTGCCAGTAGTAGTGTGGGAGACTCTGGAAACACCATATATTTT. Protein sequence: CASSSVGDSGNTIYF. This chain uses TRBV19 with TRBJ1-3; D uncertain. The CDR3 length is 15 residues. V lost 4 bases to trimming and J lost 0 bases, with 10 bases between them. Germline CDR1 and CDR2: LNHDA and SQIVND (reference sequence).

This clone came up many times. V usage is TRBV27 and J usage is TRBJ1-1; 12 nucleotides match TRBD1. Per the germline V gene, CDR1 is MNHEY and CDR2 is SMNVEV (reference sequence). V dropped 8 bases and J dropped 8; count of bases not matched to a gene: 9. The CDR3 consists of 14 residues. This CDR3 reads CASPGQGAWGEAFF. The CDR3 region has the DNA TGTGCCAGCCCGGGACAGGGGGCATGGGGAGAAGCTTTCTTT.

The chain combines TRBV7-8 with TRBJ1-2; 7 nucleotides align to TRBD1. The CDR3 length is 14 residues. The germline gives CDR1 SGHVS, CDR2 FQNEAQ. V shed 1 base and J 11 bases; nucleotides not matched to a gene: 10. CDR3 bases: TGTGCCAGCAGCTTAGTGGTAGGGGGCAGAGGTTACACCTTC. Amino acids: CASSLVVGGRGYTF.